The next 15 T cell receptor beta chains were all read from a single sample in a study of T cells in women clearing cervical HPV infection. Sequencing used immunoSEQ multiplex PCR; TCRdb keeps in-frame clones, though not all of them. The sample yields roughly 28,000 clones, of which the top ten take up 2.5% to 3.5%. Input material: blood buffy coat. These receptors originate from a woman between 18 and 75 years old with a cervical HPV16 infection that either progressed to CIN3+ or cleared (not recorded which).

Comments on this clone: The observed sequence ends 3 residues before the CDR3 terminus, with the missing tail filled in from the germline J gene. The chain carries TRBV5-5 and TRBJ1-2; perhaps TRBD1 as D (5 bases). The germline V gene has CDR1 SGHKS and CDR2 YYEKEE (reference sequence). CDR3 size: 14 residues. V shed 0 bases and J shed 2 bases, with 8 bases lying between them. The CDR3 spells CASSLGGANYGYTF. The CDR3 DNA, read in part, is TGTGCCAGCAGCTTGGGAGGGGCAAACTATGGC.

The CDR3 sequence is CASRRGTGSHNEQFF. The covered CDR3 bases are TGTGCCAGCAGGAGGGGGACAGGGTCCCACAATGAG. The chain uses TRBV2 and TRBJ2-1; 9 bases match TRBD1. The CDR3 end is not reached by the read, which stops 3 residues before it; the germline J gene fills it in. The CDR3 totals 15 residues. V lost 6 bases to trimming and J lost 5 bases; unmatched junction nucleotides: 8. Germline values: CDR1 SNHLY, CDR2 FYNNEI.

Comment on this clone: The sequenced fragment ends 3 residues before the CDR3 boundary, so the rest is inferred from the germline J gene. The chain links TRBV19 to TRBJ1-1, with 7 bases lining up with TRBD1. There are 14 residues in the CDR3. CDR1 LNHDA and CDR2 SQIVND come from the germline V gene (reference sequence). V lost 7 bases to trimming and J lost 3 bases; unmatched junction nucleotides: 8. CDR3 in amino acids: CASTFTGVDTEAFF. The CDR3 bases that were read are TGTGCCAGTACCTTCACAGGGGTTGACACTGAA. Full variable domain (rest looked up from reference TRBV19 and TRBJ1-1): DGGITQSPKYLFRKEGQNVTLSCEQNLNHDAMYWYRQDPGQGLRLIYYSQIVNDFQKGDIAEGYSVSREKKESFPLTVTSAQKNPTAFYLCASTFTGVDTEAFFGQGTRLTVV.

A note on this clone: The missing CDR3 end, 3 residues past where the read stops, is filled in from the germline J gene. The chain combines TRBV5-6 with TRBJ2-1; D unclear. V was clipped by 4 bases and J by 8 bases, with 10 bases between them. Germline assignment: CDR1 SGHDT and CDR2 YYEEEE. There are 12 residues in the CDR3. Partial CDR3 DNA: TGTGCCAGCAGCAGGAGACTCGATGAG. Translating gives CASSRRLDE. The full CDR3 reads CASSRRLDEQFF.

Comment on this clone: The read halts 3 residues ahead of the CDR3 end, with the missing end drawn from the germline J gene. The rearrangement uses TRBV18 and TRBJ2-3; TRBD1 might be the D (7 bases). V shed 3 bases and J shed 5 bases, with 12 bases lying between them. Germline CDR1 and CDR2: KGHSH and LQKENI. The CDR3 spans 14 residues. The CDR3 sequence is CASSPGTAGDTQYF. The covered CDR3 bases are TGTGCCAGCTCACCGGGGACAGCGGGAGATACG.

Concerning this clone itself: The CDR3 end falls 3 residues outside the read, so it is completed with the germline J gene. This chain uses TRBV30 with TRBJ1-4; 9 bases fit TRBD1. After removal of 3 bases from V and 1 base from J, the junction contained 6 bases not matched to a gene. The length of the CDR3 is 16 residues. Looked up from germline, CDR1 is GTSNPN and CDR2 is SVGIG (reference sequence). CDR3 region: CAWSPGQGITNEKLFF. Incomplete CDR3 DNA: TGTGCCTGGAGCCCGGGACAGGGTATAACTAATGAAAAA.

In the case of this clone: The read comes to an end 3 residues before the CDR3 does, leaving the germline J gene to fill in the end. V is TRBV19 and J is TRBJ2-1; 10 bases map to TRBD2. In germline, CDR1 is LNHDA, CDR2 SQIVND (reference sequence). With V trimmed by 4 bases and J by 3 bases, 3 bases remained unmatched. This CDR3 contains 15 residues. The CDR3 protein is CASSRTSGYYNEQFF. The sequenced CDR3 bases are TGTGCCAGTAGTAGGACTAGCGGCTACTACAATGAG.

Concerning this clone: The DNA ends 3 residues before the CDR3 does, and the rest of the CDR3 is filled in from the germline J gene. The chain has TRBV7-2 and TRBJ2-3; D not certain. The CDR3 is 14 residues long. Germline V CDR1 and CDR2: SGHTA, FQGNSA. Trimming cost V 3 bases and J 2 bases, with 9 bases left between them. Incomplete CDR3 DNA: TGTGCCAGCAGCTTGTTTATAGCCACAGATACG. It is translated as CASSLFIATDT. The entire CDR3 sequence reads CASSLFIATDTQYF.

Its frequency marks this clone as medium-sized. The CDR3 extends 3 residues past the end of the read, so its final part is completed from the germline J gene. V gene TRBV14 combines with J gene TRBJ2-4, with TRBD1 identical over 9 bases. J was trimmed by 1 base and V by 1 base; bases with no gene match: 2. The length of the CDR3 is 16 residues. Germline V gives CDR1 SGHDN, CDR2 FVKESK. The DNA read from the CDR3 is TGTGCCAGCAGCCAAGCAACAGGGGGCGCCAAAAACATT. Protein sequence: CASSQATGGAKNI. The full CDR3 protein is CASSQATGGAKNIQYF.

The CDR3 protein is CASSGLAGANTGELFF. Partial CDR3 DNA: TGTGCCAGTAGTGGCTTAGCGGGGGCGAACACCGGGGAG. This sequence joins TRBV19 and TRBJ2-2, with 9 bases matching TRBD2. The read gets to within 3 residues of the CDR3 end, and the germline J gene fills in the rest. The CDR3 sequence is 16 residues long. Trimming took 5 bases from V and 0 from J; bases not matched to a gene: 4. Germline V CDR1 and CDR2: LNHDA, SQIVND (reference sequence).

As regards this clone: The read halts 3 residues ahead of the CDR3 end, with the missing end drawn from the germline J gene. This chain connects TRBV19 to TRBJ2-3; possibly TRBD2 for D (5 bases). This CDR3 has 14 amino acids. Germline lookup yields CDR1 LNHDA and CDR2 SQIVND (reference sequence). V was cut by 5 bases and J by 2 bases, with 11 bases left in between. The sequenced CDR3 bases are TGTGCCAGTAGTGAACCGGGGTTCACAGATACG. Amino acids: CASSEPGFTDT. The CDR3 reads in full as CASSEPGFTDTQYF.

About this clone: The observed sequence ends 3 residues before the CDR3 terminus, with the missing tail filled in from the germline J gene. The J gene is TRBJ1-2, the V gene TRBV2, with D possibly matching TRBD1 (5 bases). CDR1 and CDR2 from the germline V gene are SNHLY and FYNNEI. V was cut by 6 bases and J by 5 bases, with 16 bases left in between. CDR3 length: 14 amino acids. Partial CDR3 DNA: TGTGCCAGCAGCCGAACGGCAGGGAGGTATGGC. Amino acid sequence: CASSRTAGRYG. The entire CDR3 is CASSRTAGRYGYTF.

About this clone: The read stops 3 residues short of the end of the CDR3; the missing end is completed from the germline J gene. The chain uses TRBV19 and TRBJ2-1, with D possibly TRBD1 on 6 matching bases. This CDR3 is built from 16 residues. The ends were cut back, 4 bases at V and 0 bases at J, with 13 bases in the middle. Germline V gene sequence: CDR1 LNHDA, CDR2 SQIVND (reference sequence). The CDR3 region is CASSTQQGISYNEQFF. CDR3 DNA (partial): TGTGCCAGTAGTACACAACAGGGTATCTCCTACAATGAG.

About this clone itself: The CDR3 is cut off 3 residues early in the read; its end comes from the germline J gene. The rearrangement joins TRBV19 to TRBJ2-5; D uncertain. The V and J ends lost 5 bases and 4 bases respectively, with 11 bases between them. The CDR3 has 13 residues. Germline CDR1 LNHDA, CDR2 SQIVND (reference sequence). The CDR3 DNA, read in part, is TGTGCCAGTAGTGCGCGTGTCCGAGAGACC. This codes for CASSARVRET. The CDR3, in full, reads CASSARVRETQYF. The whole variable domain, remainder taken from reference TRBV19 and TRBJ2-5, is DGGITQSPKYLFRKEGQNVTLSCEQNLNHDAMYWYRQDPGQGLRLIYYSQIVNDFQKGDIAEGYSVSREKKESFPLTVTSAQKNPTAFYLCASSARVRETQYFGPGTRLLVL.

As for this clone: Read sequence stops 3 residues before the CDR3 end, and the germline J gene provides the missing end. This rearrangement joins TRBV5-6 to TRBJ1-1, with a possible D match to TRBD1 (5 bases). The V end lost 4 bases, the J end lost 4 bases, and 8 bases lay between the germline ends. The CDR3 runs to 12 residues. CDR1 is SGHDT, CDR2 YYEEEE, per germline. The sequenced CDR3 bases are TGTGCCAGCAGCCCCCAGGGCACTGAA. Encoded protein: CASSPQGTE. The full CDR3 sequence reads CASSPQGTEAFF.